This T cell receptor beta chain originates from a study of regulatory T cells in long-lasting Graves disease (dated by TCRdb to the early 2020s). For the study in its entirety: Antithyroid drugs had been taken for less than 3 months by newly diagnosed Graves' disease patients. Patients with persistent Graves' disease were compared with patients with newly diagnosed Graves' disease using TCR sequencing and RNA sequencing of peripheral blood. The study was registered as a clinical trial and conducted in China. A total of some 33 samples were covered by TCR sequencing, comprising approximately 13 persistent and roughly 20 newly diagnosed Graves' disease patients. What the study reported, not specific to this receptor: Persistent disease showed preferential use of TRBV28, TRBJ1-2 and TRBJ2-5, whereas newly diagnosed disease favored TRBV20-1 and TRBJ2-1. A larger number of public clonotypes was shared among persistent patients (under 3,000) than among newly diagnosed patients (around 970). The small sample size was acknowledged by the authors as a limitation that may reduce accuracy. Persistent Graves' disease patients showed lower TCR Shannon entropy and fewer highly expanded clones than newly diagnosed patients, suggesting clonal expansion. The study examined only peripheral blood because the primary lesion, thyroid tissue, could not be accessed. Sequencing and analysis were restricted to the TCR beta chain.

What the time point label conveys for this sample: newly diagnosed GD, antithyroid drugs for less than 3 months. For both TCR sequencing and RNA sequencing, RNA was extracted from PBMCs in TRIzol. Graves' disease was diagnosed according to American Thyroid Association guidelines. Patients were recruited from an endocrinology department in Xi'an, China. Each patient gave around 9 milliliters of peripheral blood, collected in an EDTA anticoagulant tube. Ficoll Paque Plus density gradient separation was used to isolate PBMCs, and no additional T cell sorting was done. RNA quality was checked with an Agilent 2100 Bioanalyzer and agarose gel, and concentration with a NanoDrop 2000. V sheds 0 bases and J sheds 7 bases, leaving 13 bases between their ends. Via the germline V gene, CDR1 is ENHRY and CDR2 SYGVKD. From its cysteine to its phenylalanine, the CDR3 spans 14 amino acids. Only the CDR3 portion is preserved as DNA: 42 bases, with reading frame beginning at the first base.

Libraries were constructed by multiplex PCR. Instrument used: Illumina HiSeq 4000. CDR3 regions were amplified by Arm-PCR with iRepertoire HTBI primers to construct TCR beta libraries. Gel purification was performed on PCR products prior to sequencing. Under the source paper's analysis protocol: Gene usage analysis of CDR3 amino acid clonotypes used the roughly 62 TRBV and 14 TRBJ segments found across samples. COPE and FqMerger were used to merge the filtered high-quality paired reads into contigs. BLAST was used to align contigs to IMGT TRBV, TRBD and TRBJ reference genes, and CDR3 was defined according to IMGT. Any clonotype with a frequency above 0.1% was counted as a highly expanded clone. Shannon entropy served as the measure of repertoire diversity, while the Gini coefficient captured V-J evenness. A clonotype found in more than one individual was treated as public. Starting from the raw public reads, TCRdb applied fastp trimming at Q25, assembled clones with MiXCR and retained in-frame beta chains. Every CDR3 protein is listed once, alongside the most common genes and DNA of its rows. TCRdb, rather than the study authors, made the V and J calls. The sample includes 350,000 to 500,000 distinct CDR3 sequences, with less than 20% observed a single time. About 10% of the sample is held by the ten biggest clonotypes.

This clonotype was found many times. Its antigen target is currently unknown. No much larger clonotype is one base removed from it; base qualities were not supplied. This sample also belongs to another study, concerning T cells in Graves' hyperthyroidism and ophthalmopathy. As the second publication notes: Graves' hyperthyroidism was defined as stable when no progression to ophthalmopathy occurred over 18 months of follow-up. Hyperthyroidism patients were newly diagnosed, had a disease duration of under 2 months, and were aged 18 to 65 years. Any patient with an uncontrolled infection, another autoimmune disease, pregnancy or lactation was excluded. Diagnoses were established on the basis of clinical symptoms, serum thyroxine and TRAb, thyroid ultrasound, and orbital computed tomography. The first round of RT-PCR for the TCR CDR3 was performed with the HTBI primer set and the Qiagen OneStep RT-PCR kit. Most expanded thyroid clonotypes (frequency above 0.001) were also found in blood, which suggests that blood repertoires may mirror thyroid immune responses. A 13 V-J signature model separated ophthalmopathy from stable hyperthyroidism, with 87.88% sensitivity and about 81% specificity in cross-validation and 80%/75% in testing. During validation, the model predicted progression to ophthalmopathy a median of about 6.5 months ahead of onset, with approximately 70% sensitivity and 72.22% specificity. A discovery cohort of roughly 100 patients, about 44 with Graves' ophthalmopathy and under 60 with stable Graves' hyperthyroidism, was used to find distinguishing TCR V-J signatures. An independent validation cohort of fewer than 20 hyperthyroidism patients and approximately 16 patients who later progressed to ophthalmopathy tested prospective prediction of ophthalmopathy. The roughly 100 discovery patients were randomly split 7:3 into training and test sets. In addition, the study compared T-cell repertoires in thyroid tissue and in blood from about 6 Graves' hyperthyroidism patients. Following sampling, methimazole starting at 30 mg daily was given to hyperthyroidism patients, and high-dose intravenous methylprednisolone was given to ophthalmopathy patients. A second multiplex PCR round built the libraries, followed by size selection and purification. Libraries were sequenced paired-end with 100 bp reads on an Illumina HiSeq2000. SOAPnuke was used to process the raw data, with reads discarded if the reads contained adapters or uncalled bases, had a mean Phred below 15, or lacked an exact constant-primer or identifier match. High-quality paired reads were merged using COPE v1.2.5, and each unique nucleotide sequence was defined as a clonotype. MiTCR v1.1 was used to align the clonotypes against IMGT TRBV, TRBD and TRBJ reference segments. Only V-J combinations with frequency above 0.0001, covering 99% to 99.2% of repertoires, were analysed. A TCS score was defined as the ratio between F50 (clonal expansion) and ExV (chaos), using BLOSUM62-based TCRdist between CDR3 peptides within each V-J. Welch's t-statistics and random forest reduced fewer than 550 V-J features to under 15, which were used in a naive Bayes classifier (R e1071). Sample size was not statistically predetermined, and blinding of investigators to group allocation was not performed. The paper describes TCR Vbeta CDR3 sequencing of 120 to 150 peripheral blood samples, made up of about 40 ophthalmopathy patients, 70 to 75 hyperthyroidism patients and approximately 17 progressor patients.

This clonotype was sampled from a woman in her thirties with Graves disease. Donor details come from another sample of the same person, matched by shared clones. The sequencing used peripheral blood mononuclear cells (PBMCs), collected at new diagnosis, from a patient treated with antithyroid drugs. This chain is built from TRBV10-3 and TRBJ2-7, with the D gene uncertain. The CDR3 protein sequence reads: CAISESWGSEEQYF. The DNA reads TGTGCCATCAGTGAGTCTTGGGGTTCTGAAGAGCAGTACTTC.